This T cell receptor beta chain was sequenced for a study of long-term antiretroviral therapy in people with HIV. Study-level points and caveats: Neither ART adherence, viral resistance nor therapy changes were documented. Relative to transplant donor controls, diversity remained lower despite increasing after ART. Clones showing expansion before ART dominated the repertoire at all time points.

Trimming cost V 4 bases and J 3 bases; bases outside gene matches: 25. The CDR3 sequence is 21 residues long. Germline V gene lookup returns CDR1 MDHEN and CDR2 SYDVKM. The libraries were made with immunoSEQ v3.0 at survey level. Repertoires were generated with immunoSEQ multiplex PCR, while TCRdb's copy carries only in-frame clones and drops some. This table holds tens of thousands of clones, roughly 88% found once. Details on this clone: The antigen is not known.

The TCR comes from a man in his late teens or twenties with HIV. The material sequenced was unsorted PBMCs, taken 0.1 years before starting antiretroviral therapy. The chain uses TRBV28 and TRBJ2-3, with 7 bases that match TRBD2. The CDR3 sequence: CASSSQIVQSGTREGTDTQYF. The CDR3 nucleotides are TGTGCCAGCAGTTCCCAGATAGTCCAAAGCGGCACTAGGGAGGGGACAGATACGCAGTATTTT.